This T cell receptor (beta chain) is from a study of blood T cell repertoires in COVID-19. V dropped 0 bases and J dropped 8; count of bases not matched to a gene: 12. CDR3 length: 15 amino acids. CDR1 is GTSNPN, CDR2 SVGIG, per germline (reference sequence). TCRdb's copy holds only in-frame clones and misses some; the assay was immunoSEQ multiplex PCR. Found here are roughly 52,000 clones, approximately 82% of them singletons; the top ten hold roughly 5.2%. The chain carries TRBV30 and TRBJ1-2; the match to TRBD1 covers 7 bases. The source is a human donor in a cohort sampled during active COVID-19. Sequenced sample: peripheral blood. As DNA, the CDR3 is TGTGCCTGGAGTGTACAAAGACAGGGTTATCTCGGCTACACCTTC. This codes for CAWSVQRQGYLGYTF.